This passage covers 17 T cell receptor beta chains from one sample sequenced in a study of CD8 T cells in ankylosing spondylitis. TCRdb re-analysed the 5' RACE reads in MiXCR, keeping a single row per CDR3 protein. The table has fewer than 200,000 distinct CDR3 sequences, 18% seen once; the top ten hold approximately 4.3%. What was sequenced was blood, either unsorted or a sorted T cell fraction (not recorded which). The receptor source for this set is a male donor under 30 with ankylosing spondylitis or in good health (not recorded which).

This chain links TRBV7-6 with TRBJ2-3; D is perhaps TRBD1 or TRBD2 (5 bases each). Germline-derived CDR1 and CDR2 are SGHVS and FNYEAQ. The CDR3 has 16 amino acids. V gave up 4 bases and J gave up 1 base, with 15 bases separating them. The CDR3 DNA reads TGTGCCAGCAGCTACGCGCTGGGACGGGGCACAGATACGCAGTATTTT. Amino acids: CASSYALGRGTDTQYF.

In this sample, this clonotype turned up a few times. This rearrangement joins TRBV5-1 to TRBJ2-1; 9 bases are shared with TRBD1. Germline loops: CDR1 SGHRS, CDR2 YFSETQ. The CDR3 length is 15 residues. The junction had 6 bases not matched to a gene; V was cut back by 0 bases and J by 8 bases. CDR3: CASSLAGTGYDEQFF. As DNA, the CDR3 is TGCGCCAGCAGCTTGGCCGGGACAGGGTACGATGAGCAGTTCTTC.

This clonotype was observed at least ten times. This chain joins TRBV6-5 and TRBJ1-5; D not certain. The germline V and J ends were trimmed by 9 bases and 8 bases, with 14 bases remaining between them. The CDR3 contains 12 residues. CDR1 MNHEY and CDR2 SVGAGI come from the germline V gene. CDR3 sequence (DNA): TGTGCCAGGACTTCCCCCGGGAAGCCCCAGCATTTT. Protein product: CARTSPGKPQHF.

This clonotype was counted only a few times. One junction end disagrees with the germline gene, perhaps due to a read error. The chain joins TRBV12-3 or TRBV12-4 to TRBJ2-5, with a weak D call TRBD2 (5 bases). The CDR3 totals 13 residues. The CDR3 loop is CASNRDGKETQYF. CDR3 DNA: TGTGCCAGCAACCGTGACGGGAAAGAAACCCAGTACTTC.

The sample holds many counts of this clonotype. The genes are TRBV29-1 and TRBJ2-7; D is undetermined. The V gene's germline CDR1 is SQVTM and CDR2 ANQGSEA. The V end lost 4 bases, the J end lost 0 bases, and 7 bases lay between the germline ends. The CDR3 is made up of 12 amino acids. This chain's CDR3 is CSVVMSSYEQYF. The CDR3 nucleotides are TGCAGCGTTGTAATGAGCTCCTACGAGCAGTACTTC.

The CDR3 DNA follows: TGTGCCAGCAGCACGGGACAGGGGGGAGAGACCCAGTACTTC. As protein: CASSTGQGGETQYF. The V call is TRBV7-7, the J call TRBJ2-5; 11 nucleotides agree with TRBD1. Germline V gene sequence: CDR1 SSHAT, CDR2 FNYEAQ (reference sequence). Germline trimming cut 5 bases from V and 4 bases from J; bases unmatched to any gene: 3. The CDR3 runs 14 residues.

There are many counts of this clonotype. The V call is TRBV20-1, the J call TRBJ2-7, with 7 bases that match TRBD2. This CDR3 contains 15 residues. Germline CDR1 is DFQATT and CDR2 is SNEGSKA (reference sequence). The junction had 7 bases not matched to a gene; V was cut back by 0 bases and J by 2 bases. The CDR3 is CSARDGPSGTYEQYF. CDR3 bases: TGCAGTGCTAGAGATGGGCCTAGCGGAACCTACGAGCAGTACTTC.

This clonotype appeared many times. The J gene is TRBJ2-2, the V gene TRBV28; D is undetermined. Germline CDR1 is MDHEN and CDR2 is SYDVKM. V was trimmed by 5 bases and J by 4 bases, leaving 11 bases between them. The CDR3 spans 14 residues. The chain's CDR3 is CASSLIDLTGELFF. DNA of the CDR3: TGTGCCAGCAGTCTAATAGATCTCACCGGGGAGCTGTTTTTT.

The CDR3 loop is CASSSSGTTDTQYF. Written as DNA, the CDR3 is TGTGCCAGCAGCTCTAGCGGGACCACAGATACGCAGTATTTT. The V call is TRBV7-6, the J call TRBJ2-3; the match to TRBD2 covers 9 bases. V shed 4 bases, J shed 2 bases, and the junction held 1 base outside the gene matches. CDR1 and CDR2 (germline): SGHVS, FNYEAQ. The CDR3 totals 14 residues.

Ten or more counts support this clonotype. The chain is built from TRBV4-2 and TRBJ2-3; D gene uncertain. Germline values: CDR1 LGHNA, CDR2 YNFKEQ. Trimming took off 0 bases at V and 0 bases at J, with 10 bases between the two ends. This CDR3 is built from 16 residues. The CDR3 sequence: CASSQEGAYSTDTQYF. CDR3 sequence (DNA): TGTGCCAGCAGCCAAGAGGGCGCATATAGCACAGATACGCAGTATTTT.

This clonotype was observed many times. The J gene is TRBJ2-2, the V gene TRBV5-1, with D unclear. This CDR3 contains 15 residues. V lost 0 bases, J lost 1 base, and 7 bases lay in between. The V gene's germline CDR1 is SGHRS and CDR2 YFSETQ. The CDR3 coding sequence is TGCGCCAGCAGCTTGGAGCCGGGGAACACCGGGGAGCTGTTTTTT. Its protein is CASSLEPGNTGELFF. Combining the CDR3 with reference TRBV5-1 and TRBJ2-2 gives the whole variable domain KAGVTQTPRYLIKTRGQQVTLSCSPISGHRSVSWYQQTPGQGLQFLFEYFSETQRNKGNFPGRFSGRQFSNSRSEMNVSTLELGDSALYLCASSLEPGNTGELFFGEGSRLTVL.

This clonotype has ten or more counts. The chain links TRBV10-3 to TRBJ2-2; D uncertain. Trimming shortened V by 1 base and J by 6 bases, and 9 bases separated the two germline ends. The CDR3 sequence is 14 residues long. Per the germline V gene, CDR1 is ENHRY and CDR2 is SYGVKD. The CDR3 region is CAISELRIAGELFF. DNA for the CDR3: TGTGCCATCAGTGAGTTGCGGATCGCCGGGGAGCTGTTTTTT.

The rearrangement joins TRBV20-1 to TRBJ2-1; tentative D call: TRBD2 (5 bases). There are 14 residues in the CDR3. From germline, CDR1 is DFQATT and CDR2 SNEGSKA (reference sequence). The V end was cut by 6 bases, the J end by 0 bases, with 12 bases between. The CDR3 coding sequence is TGCAGTGCGCGACCTAGCTCCTCCTACAATGAGCAGTTCTTC. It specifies CSARPSSSYNEQFF.

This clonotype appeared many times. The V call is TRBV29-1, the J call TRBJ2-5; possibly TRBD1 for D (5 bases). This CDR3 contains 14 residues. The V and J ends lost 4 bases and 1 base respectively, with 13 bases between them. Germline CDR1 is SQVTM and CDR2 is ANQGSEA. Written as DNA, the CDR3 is TGCAGCGTTGTGGGCAGGGCCTTCCAAGAGACCCAGTACTTC. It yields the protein CSVVGRAFQETQYF.

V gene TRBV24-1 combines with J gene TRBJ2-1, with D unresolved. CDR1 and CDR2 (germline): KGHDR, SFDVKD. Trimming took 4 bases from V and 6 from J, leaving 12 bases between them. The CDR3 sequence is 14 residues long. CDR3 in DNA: TGTGCCACCAGTGACACTATGGCACCCAATGAGCAGTTCTTC. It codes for CATSDTMAPNEQFF.

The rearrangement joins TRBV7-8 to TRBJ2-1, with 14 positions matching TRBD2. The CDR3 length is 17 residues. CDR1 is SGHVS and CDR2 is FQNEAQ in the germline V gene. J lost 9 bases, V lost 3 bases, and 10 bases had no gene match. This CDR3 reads CASSLSGTSGRGGEQFF. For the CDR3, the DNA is TGTGCCAGCAGCTTGTCCGGGACTAGCGGGAGAGGTGGTGAGCAGTTCTTC.

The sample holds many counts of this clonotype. The CDR3 region is CASTLGGAGSGANVLTF. The CDR3 DNA follows: TGTGCCAGCACCCTGGGTGGGGCAGGCTCGGGGGCCAACGTCCTGACTTTC. This chain uses TRBV7-8 with TRBJ2-6; a weak D match, TRBD1 (5 bases). Germline V lookup: CDR1 SGHVS, CDR2 FQNEAQ. The V end lost 7 bases, the J end lost 4 bases, and 20 bases lay between the germline ends. The CDR3 has 17 amino acids.